The 14 T cell receptor beta chains reported below all come from one sample, sequenced in a study of blood T cell repertoires in COVID-19. The table came from immunoSEQ multiplex PCR; TCRdb's copy has only in-frame clones and leaves some out. The sample carries some 210,000 clones, about four fifths recorded once. Sequenced sample: peripheral blood. These receptors all come from a woman aged 35 to 49 with acute or convalescent COVID-19.

The rearrangement links TRBV19 to TRBJ2-7, with D perhaps matching TRBD1 (5 bases). V lost 4 bases to trimming and J lost 6 bases, with 16 bases between them. There are 14 residues in the CDR3. Germline-derived CDR1 and CDR2 are LNHDA and SQIVND (reference sequence). The CDR3 sequence is CASSTTDLGFEQYF. The CDR3 DNA sequence: TGTGCCAGTAGTACGACAGACCTGGGGTTCGAGCAGTACTTC.

The chain uses TRBV21-1 and TRBJ1-1; the listed D gene, TRBD1, was not tested against the DNA. TRBV21-1 is a pseudogene segment. The CDR3 runs to 16 residues. This CDR3 is CASSSSFTGDETEAFF. The CDR3 DNA reads as TGTGCCAGCAGCTCAAGCTTTACAGGGGATGAAACTGAAGCTTTCTTT.

The chain uses TRBV7-2 and TRBJ2-1; unclear D gene. This CDR3 has 11 residues. In germline, CDR1 is SGHTA, CDR2 FQGNSA. V lost 6 bases, J lost 6 bases, and 6 bases lay in between. The CDR3 sequence is CASSPVNEQFF. Written as DNA, the CDR3 is TGTGCCAGCAGTCCCGTCAATGAGCAGTTCTTC.

V usage is TRBV9 and J usage is TRBJ1-1; D uncertain. The V end was cut by 4 bases, the J end by 6 bases, with 10 bases between. This CDR3 is built from 12 residues. The germline CDR1 and CDR2 sequences are SGDLS and YYNGEE. CDR3 sequence: CASSPEAPEAFF. The CDR3 DNA reads TGTGCCAGCAGCCCGGAGGCACCTGAAGCTTTCTTT.

The genes are TRBV2 and TRBJ1-2; the D is unclear. CDR1 is SNHLY and CDR2 is FYNNEI in the germline V gene. The CDR3 runs to 15 residues. V shed 6 bases and J shed 5 bases, with 19 bases lying between them. This CDR3 reads CASSGRSAPAYGYTF. CDR3 sequence (DNA): TGTGCCAGCAGCGGGAGATCGGCCCCGGCATATGGCTACACCTTC.

The chain joins TRBV7-2 to TRBJ1-5, with 7 bases matching TRBD1. Per the germline V gene, CDR1 is SGHTA and CDR2 is FQGNSA. CDR3 length: 14 residues. Trimming at V came to 5 bases and at J to 6 bases, leaving 7 bases not matched to a gene. CDR3 in DNA: TGTGCCAGCAGCGGTCGACAGGGCGGTCAGCCCCAGCATTTT. This codes for CASSGRQGGQPQHF.

The chain joins TRBV5-1 to TRBJ2-1; 10 positions match TRBD2. The CDR3 spans 16 residues. The V segment lost 0 bases and the J segment 9 bases; nucleotides outside the gene matches: 9. CDR1 is SGHRS, CDR2 YFSETQ, per germline. The CDR3 nucleotides read TGCGCCAGCAGCTTGGAGCTACTAGCGGGAAGGACTGAGCAGTTCTTC. This encodes CASSLELLAGRTEQFF.

The chain employs TRBV11-2 and TRBJ2-1, with 8 bases aligning to TRBD2. The CDR3 extends over 16 amino acids. Per the germline V gene, CDR1 is SGHAT and CDR2 is FQNNGV. The J segment lost 6 bases and the V segment lost 2 bases, leaving 9 bases of the junction unmatched. CDR3 sequence: CASSLLHGRAVNEQFF. As DNA, the CDR3 is TGTGCCAGCAGCTTACTCCACGGGAGGGCCGTCAATGAGCAGTTCTTC.

The rearrangement links TRBV7-2 to TRBJ1-2, with D maybe TRBD1 (5 bases). V was trimmed by 4 bases and J by 7 bases, leaving 19 bases between them. CDR3 length: 15 amino acids. Looked up from germline, CDR1 is SGHTA and CDR2 is FQGNSA. CDR3 region: CASSSQGLGVGGYTF. The CDR3 DNA is TGTGCCAGCAGCTCCCAGGGACTTGGAGTGGGTGGCTACACCTTC.

J is TRBJ2-3 and V is TRBV19; 7 bases are a match to TRBD2. Germline-derived CDR1 and CDR2 are LNHDA and SQIVND (reference sequence). V trimming: 4 bases; J trimming: 5 bases; junction bases outside the gene matches: 6. This CDR3 region has 14 residues. The CDR3 region is CASSTKRGEDTQYF. CDR3 DNA: TGTGCCAGTAGTACTAAGCGGGGCGAAGATACGCAGTATTTT.

V is TRBV4-3 and J is TRBJ1-3; D possibly corresponds to TRBD1 (6 bases). The CDR3 is made up of 17 amino acids. Germline V gives CDR1 LGHNA, CDR2 YSLEER. Trimming pared 0 bases from V and 0 bases from J, leaving 12 bases between. The CDR3 sequence is CASSQEGGGHSGNTIYF. CDR3 sequence (DNA): TGCGCCAGCAGCCAAGAGGGGGGGGGCCACTCTGGAAACACCATATATTTT.

In DNA form, the CDR3 reads TGTGCTAGTGGTTTGGCCTCGACAGGGGAAGATACGCAGTATTTT. This sequence encodes CASGLASTGEDTQYF. V is TRBV12-5 and J is TRBJ2-3, with TRBD1 matching 8 bases. Germline V lookup: CDR1 LGHNT, CDR2 FRNRAP. There are 15 residues in the CDR3. The V gene end was trimmed by 1 base and the J gene end by 5 bases; junction bases not matched to a gene: 5.

The chain employs TRBV5-1 and TRBJ2-3; no clear D. Trimming took off 4 bases at V and 2 bases at J, with 14 bases between the two ends. Looked up from germline, CDR1 is SGHRS and CDR2 is YFSETQ. The length of the CDR3 is 15 residues. This CDR3 reads CASSPERLATDTQYF. The CDR3 nucleotides read TGCGCCAGCAGCCCCGAAAGACTGGCCACAGATACGCAGTATTTT. The complete variable domain, with remaining parts taken from reference TRBV5-1 and TRBJ2-3, reads KAGVTQTPRYLIKTRGQQVTLSCSPISGHRSVSWYQQTPGQGLQFLFEYFSETQRNKGNFPGRFSGRQFSNSRSEMNVSTLELGDSALYLCASSPERLATDTQYFGPGTRLTVL.

The count of this clone is one. The CDR3 sequence: CASGPPGQGTDTQYF. As DNA, the CDR3 is TGTGCCAGTGGCCCACCGGGACAGGGGACAGATACGCAGTATTTT. The chain links TRBV19 to TRBJ2-3; TRBD1 aligns across 10 bases. The CDR3 runs 15 residues. CDR1 LNHDA and CDR2 SQIVND come from the germline V gene (reference sequence). V shed 8 bases, J shed 3 bases, and the junction held 8 bases outside the gene matches.